Sequencing of this TCR beta chain was carried out in a study of T cell responses to AZD1222 COVID-19 vaccine. The CDR3 runs to 13 residues. Germline CDR1 reads MDHEN; CDR2 reads SYDVKM. V was shortened by 6 bases and J by 7 bases, with 10 bases between the two germline ends. Findings and limits, study-wide: Seropositive status at baseline applied to only a handful of AZD1222 recipients. The span of vaccine-associated CD4 TCRs extended across spike, with dominance at 160-218 and 743-854. Elevations in Spike-specific TCR breadth and depth followed administration of two AZD1222 doses.

The repertoire was sequenced with immunoSEQ multiplex PCR; TCRdb's copy has only in-frame clones and lacks some. Of roughly 160,000 clones listed, less than 95% were seen once; the top ten hold less than 1.6%. This clone was counted once. Its antigen is currently unknown. The V call is TRBV28, the J call TRBJ1-6; D is unclear. The sequence was collected from an adult in good health. The sample consisted of peripheral blood, taken on day 0 of AZD1222 vaccination. The CDR3 DNA sequence: TGTGCCAGCAGAATCTTTAGGAATTCACCCCTCCACTTT. Translated: CASRIFRNSPLHF.